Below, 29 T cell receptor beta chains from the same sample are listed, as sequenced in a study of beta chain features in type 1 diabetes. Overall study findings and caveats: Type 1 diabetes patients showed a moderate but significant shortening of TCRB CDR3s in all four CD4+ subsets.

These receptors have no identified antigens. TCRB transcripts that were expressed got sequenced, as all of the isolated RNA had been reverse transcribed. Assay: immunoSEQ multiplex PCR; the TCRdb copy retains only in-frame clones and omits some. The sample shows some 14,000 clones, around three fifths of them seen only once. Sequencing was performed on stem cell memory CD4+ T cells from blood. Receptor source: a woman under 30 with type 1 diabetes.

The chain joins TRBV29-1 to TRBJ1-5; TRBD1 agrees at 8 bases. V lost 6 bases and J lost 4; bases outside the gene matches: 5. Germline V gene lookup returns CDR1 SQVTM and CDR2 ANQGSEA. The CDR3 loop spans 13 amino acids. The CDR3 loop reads CSVRTGNNQPQHF. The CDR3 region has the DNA TGCAGCGTCAGGACAGGGAATAATCAGCCCCAGCATTTT.

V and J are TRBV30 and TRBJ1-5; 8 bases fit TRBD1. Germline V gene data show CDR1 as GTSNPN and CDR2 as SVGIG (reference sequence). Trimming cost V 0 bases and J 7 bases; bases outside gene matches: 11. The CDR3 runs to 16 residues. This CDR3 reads CAWSVQGVRIRQPQHF. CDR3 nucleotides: TGTGCCTGGAGTGTACAGGGGGTAAGGATTCGGCAGCCCCAGCATTTT.

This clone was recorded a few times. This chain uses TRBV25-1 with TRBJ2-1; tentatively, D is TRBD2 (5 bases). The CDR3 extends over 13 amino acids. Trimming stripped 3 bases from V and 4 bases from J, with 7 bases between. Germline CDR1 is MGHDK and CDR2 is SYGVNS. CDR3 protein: CASSEGRYNEQFF. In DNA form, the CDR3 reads TGTGCCAGCAGTGAGGGGAGATACAATGAGCAGTTCTTC.

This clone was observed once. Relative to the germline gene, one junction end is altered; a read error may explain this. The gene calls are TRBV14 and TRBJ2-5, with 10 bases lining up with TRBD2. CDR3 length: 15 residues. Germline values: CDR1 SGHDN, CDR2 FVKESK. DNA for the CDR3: TGTGCCAGCAGCCAAGCACTAGCGGGGCAAGGGACCCAGTACTTC. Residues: CASSQALAGQGTQYF.

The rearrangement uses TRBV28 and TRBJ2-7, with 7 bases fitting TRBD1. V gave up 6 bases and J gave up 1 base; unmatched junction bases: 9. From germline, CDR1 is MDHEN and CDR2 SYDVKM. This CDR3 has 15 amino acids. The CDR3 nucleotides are TGTGCCAGCAGCGTCGGGACAGCACTTTCCTACGAGCAGTACTTC. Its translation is CASSVGTALSYEQYF.

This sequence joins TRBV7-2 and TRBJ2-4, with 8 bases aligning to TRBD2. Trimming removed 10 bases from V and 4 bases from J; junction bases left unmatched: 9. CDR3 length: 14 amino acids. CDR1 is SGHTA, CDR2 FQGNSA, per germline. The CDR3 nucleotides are TGTGCCACCTCCGGGGGGGAGGGTAAAAACATTCAGTACTTC. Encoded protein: CATSGGEGKNIQYF.

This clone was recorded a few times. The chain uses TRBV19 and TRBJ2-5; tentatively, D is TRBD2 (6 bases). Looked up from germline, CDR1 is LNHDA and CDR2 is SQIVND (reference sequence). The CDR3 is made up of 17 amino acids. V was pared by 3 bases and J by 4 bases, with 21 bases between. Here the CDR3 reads CASSMRDRNHLGETQYF. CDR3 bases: TGTGCCAGTAGTATGCGGGATCGAAATCATTTGGGAGAGACCCAGTACTTC.

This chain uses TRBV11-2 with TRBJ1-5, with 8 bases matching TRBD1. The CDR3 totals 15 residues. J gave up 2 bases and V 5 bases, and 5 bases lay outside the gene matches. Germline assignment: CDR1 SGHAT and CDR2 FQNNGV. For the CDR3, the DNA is TGTGCCAGCAGCCCGGACAGGGCCGGCAATCAGCCCCAGCATTTT. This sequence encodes CASSPDRAGNQPQHF.

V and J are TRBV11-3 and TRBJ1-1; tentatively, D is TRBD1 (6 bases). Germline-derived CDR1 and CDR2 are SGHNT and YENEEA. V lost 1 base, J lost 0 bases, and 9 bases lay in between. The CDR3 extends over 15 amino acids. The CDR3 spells CASSLAGVMNTEAFF. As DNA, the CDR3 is TGTGCCAGCAGCTTAGCAGGGGTAATGAACACTGAAGCTTTCTTT.

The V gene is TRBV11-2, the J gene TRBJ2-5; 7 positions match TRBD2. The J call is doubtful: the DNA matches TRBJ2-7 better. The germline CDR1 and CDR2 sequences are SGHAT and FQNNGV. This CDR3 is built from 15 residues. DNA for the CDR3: TGTGCCAGCAGGGTCGAGCGGGGAGGATACTACGAGCAGTACTTC. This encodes CASRVERGGYYEQYF.

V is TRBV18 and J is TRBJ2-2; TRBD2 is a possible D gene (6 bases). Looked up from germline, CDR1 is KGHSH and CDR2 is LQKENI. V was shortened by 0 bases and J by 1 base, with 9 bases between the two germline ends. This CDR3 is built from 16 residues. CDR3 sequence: CASSPPYGRNTGELFF. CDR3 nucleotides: TGTGCCAGCTCACCACCCTACGGGAGGAACACCGGGGAGCTGTTTTTT.

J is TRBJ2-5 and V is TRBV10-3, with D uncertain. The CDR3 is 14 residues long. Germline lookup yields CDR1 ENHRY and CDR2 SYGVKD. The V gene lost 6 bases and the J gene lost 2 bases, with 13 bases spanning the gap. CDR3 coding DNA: TGTGCCATCAGCTCTCGCCGGGTTCAAGAGACCCAGTACTTC. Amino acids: CAISSRRVQETQYF.

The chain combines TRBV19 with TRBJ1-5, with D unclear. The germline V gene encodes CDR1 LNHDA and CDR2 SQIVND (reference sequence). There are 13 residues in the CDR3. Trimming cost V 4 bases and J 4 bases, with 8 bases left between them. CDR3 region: CASSTGSNQPQHF. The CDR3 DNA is TGTGCCAGTAGTACAGGATCGAATCAGCCCCAGCATTTT.

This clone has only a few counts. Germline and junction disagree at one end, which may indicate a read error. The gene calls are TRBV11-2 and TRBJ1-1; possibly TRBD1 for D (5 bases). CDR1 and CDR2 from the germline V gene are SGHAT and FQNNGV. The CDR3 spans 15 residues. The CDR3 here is CASSLEMRWGIRAFF. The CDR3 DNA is TGTGCCAGCAGCCTAGAGATGAGATGGGGCATCCGAGCTTTCTTT.

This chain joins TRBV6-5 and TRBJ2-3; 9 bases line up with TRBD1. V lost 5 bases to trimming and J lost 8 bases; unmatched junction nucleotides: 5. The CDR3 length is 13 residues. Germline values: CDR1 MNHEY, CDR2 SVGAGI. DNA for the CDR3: TGTGCCAGCAGTCAGCGACAGGGGGGTACGCAGTATTTT. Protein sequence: CASSQRQGGTQYF.

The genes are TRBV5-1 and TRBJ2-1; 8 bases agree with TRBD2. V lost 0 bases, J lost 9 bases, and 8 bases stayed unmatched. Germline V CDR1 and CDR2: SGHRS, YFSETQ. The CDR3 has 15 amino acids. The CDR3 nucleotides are TGCGCCAGCAGCTTGGCGGGAGGGCTTCGTGTTGAGCAGTTCTTC. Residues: CASSLAGGLRVEQFF.

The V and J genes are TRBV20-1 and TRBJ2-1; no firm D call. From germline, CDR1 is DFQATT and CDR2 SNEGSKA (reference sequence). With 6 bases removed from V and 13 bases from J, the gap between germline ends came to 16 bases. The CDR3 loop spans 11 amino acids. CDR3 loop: CSAEKYEAQFF. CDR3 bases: TGCAGTGCCGAGAAGTACGAGGCCCAGTTCTTC.

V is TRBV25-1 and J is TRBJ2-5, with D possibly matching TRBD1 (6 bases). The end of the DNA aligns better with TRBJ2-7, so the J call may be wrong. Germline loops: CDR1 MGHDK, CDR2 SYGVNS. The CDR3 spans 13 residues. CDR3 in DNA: TGTGCCAGCTTTGACAGGATTACCTACGAGCAGTACTTC. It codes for CASFDRITYEQYF.

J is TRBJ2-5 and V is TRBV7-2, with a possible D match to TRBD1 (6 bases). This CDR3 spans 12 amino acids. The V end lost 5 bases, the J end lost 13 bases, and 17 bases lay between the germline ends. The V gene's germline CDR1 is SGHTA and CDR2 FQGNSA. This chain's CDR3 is CASSPPGGRRYF. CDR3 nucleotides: TGTGCCAGCAGCCCCCCTGGGGGCCGGCGGTACTTC.

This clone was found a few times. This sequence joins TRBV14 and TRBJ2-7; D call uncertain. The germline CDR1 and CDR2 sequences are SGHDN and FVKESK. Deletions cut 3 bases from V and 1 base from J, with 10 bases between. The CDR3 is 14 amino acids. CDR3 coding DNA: TGTGCCAGCAGCCAGGCCCCCGTTTCCTACGAGCAGTACTTC. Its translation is CASSQAPVSYEQYF.

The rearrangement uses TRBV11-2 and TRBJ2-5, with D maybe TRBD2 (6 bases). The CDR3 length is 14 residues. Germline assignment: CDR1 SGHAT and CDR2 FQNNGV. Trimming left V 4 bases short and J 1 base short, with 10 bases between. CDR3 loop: CASSSMGGQETQYF. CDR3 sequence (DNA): TGTGCCAGCAGCTCAATGGGGGGCCAAGAGACCCAGTACTTC.

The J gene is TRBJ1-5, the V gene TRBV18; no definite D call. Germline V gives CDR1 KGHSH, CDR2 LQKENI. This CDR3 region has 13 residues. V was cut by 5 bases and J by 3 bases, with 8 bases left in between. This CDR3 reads CASSGQPNQPQHF. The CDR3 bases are TGTGCCAGCTCAGGGCAGCCCAATCAGCCCCAGCATTTT.

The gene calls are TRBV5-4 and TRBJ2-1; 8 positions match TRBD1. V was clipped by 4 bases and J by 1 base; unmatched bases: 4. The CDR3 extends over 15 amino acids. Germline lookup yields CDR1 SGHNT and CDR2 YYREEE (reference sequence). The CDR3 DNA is TGTGCCAGCAGCAAGGGACAGGTGTCCTACAATGAGCAGTTCTTC. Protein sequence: CASSKGQVSYNEQFF.

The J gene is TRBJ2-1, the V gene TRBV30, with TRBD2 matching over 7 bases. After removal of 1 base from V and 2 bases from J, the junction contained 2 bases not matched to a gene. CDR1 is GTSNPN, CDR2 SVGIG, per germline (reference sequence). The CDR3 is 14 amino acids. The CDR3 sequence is CAWSGLAAYNEQFF. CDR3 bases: TGTGCCTGGAGTGGACTAGCCGCCTACAATGAGCAGTTCTTC.

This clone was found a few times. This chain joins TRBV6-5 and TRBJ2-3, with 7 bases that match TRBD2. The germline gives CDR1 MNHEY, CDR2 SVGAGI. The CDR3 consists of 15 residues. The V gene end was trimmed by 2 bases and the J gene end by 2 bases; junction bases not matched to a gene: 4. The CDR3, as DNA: TGTGCCAGCAGTTACAGGGCGGGAGTCACAGATACGCAGTATTTT. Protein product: CASSYRAGVTDTQYF.

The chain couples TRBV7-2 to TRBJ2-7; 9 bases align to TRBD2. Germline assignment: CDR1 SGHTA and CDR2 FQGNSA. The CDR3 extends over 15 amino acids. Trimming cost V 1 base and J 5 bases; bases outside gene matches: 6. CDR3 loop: CASSLVASGVNEQYF. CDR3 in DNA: TGTGCCAGCAGCTTAGTGGCTAGCGGGGTCAACGAGCAGTACTTC.

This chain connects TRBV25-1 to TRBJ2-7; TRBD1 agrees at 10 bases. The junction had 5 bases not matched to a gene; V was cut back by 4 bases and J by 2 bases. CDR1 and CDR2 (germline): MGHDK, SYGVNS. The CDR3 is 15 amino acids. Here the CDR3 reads CASSGTGGWAYEQYF. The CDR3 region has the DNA TGTGCCAGCAGTGGGACAGGGGGTTGGGCCTACGAGCAGTACTTC.

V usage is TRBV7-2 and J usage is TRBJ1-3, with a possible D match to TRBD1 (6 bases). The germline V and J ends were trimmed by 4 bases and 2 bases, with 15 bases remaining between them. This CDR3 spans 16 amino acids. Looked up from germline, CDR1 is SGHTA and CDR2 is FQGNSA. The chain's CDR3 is CASSWIGGLAGNTIYF. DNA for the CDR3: TGTGCCAGCAGCTGGATAGGGGGTCTTGCTGGAAACACCATATATTTT.

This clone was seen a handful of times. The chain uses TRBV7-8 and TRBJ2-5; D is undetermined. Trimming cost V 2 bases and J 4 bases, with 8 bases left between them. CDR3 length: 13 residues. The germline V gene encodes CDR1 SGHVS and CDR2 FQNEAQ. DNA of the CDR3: TGTGCCAGCAGCTTAAATGTGGCAGAGACCCAGTACTTC. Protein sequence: CASSLNVAETQYF.